A selection of T cell receptor beta chains follows, all from one sample in a study of cytotoxic CD8 clonotypes in ibrutinib-treated CLL. Clones were sequenced by immunoSEQ multiplex PCR, and TCRdb holds only the in-frame ones, with some missing. The sample yields about 140,000 clones, over 75% seen once. This material consisted of PBMCs, taken after 36 months of ibrutinib treatment. These receptors originate from a human donor with chronic lymphocytic leukemia. Both conserved end residues are trimmed from each CDR3.

CDR3: ASSKEWVQTAWSPLH
J: TRBJ1-6
length: 15
V: TRBV11-2

CDR3: ASSHTGGYKNIQY
J: TRBJ2-4
length: 13
V: TRBV28

CDR3: ASSEPYLNTQY
J: TRBJ2-3
length: 11
V: TRBV25-1

CDR3: ASTRDFKDTQY
J: TRBJ2-3
length: 11
V: TRBV6-5

CDR3: AIRGQSGWETQY
J: TRBJ2-5
length: 12
V: TRBV10-3

CDR3: ASSWDRGTDTQY
J: TRBJ2-3
length: 12
V: TRBV5-4

CDR3: ASSLGSRDQF
J: TRBJ2-1
length: 10
V: TRBV7-9

CDR3: ASKGSNQPQH
J: TRBJ1-5
length: 10
V: TRBV6-1

CDR3: AVTGGSYNSPLH
J: TRBJ1-6
length: 12
V: TRBV10-3

CDR3: ASSYSPGPDTQY
J: TRBJ2-3
length: 12
V: TRBV6-6

CDR3: ASGGRTSRETQY
J: TRBJ2-3
length: 12
V: TRBV9

CDR3: SVPDGNTEAF
J: TRBJ1-1
length: 10
V: TRBV29-1

CDR3: ASGGLSHTDTQY
J: TRBJ2-3
length: 12
V: TRBV6-6

CDR3: SVMAGGTEAF
J: TRBJ1-1
length: 10
V: TRBV29-1

CDR3: ASSSRSTGGHEQY
J: TRBJ2-7
length: 13
V: TRBV7-2

CDR3: AIRTSGASTDTQY
J: TRBJ2-3
length: 13
V: TRBV10-3

CDR3: ASRLAGGWHEQY
J: TRBJ2-7
length: 12
V: TRBV14

CDR3: ASQGQGGTDTQY
J: TRBJ2-3
length: 12
V: TRBV2

CDR3: ASSLRPAGGIEQF
J: TRBJ2-1
length: 13
V: TRBV5-1

CDR3: ASSPPSSYEQY
J: TRBJ2-7
length: 11
V: TRBV4-1

CDR3: GGLSGNTEAF
J: TRBJ1-1
length: 10
V: TRBV29-1

CDR3: ASSAQLDTEAF
J: TRBJ1-1
length: 11
V: TRBV6-4

CDR3: ASSQQTGPYGYT
J: TRBJ1-2
length: 12
V: TRBV14

CDR3: ASSSTADRAAGNQPQH
J: TRBJ1-5
length: 16
V: TRBV18

CDR3: ASSFPGTGGLRLFYEQY
J: TRBJ2-7
length: 17
V: TRBV28

CDR3: ASGGEYNEQF
J: TRBJ2-1
length: 10
V: TRBV6-6

CDR3: SVRGVNTEAF
J: TRBJ1-1
length: 10
V: TRBV29-1

CDR3: ATSFGGSYEQY
J: TRBJ2-7
length: 11
V: TRBV27

CDR3: AWSAQGGQPQH
J: TRBJ1-5
length: 11
V: TRBV30

CDR3: AWSGTEEGAYEQY
J: TRBJ2-7
length: 13
V: TRBV30

CDR3: ASSPQEGAGNYGYT
J: TRBJ1-2
length: 14
V: TRBV18

CDR3: ASSGRGTYQETQY
J: TRBJ2-5
length: 13
V: TRBV2

CDR3: ASSFGQGNTIY
J: TRBJ1-3
length: 11
V: TRBV5-1

CDR3: ASSLVGSPGMYEQY
J: TRBJ2-7
length: 14
V: TRBV5-1

CDR3: ASSGQADRVAYGYT
J: TRBJ1-2
length: 14
V: TRBV6-1

CDR3: ASSPGHGTNTIY
J: TRBJ1-3
length: 12
V: TRBV18

CDR3: ASRQPPNTEAF
J: TRBJ1-1
length: 11
V: TRBV6-4

CDR3: ASSLMEDRTNTEAF
J: TRBJ1-1
length: 14
V: TRBV5-6

CDR3: ASSLGGSGTGGETQY
J: TRBJ2-5
length: 15
V: TRBV4-2

CDR3: ASSPGLAGASKY
J: TRBJ2-5
length: 12
V: TRBV28

CDR3: ATSRDLGTGDEQY
J: TRBJ2-7
length: 13
V: TRBV15

CDR3: ASSTPLTGGLTEAF
J: TRBJ1-1
length: 14
V: TRBV13

CDR3: ASSPIGQGDQPQH
J: TRBJ1-5
length: 13
V: TRBV19

CDR3: ASRPPTQGPRTQY
J: TRBJ2-5
length: 13
V: TRBV7-9

CDR3: ASSLGQLFNYGYT
J: TRBJ1-2
length: 13
V: TRBV28

CDR3: ASRVLKNTEAF
J: TRBJ1-1
length: 11
V: TRBV2

CDR3: ASSFTDTQY
J: TRBJ2-3
length: 9
V: TRBV5-1

CDR3: AIRGTGADYEQY
J: TRBJ2-7
length: 12
V: TRBV10-3

CDR3: ASSLAGPGLAGDNEQF
J: TRBJ2-1
length: 16
V: TRBV5-1

CDR3: ASSLRLARLD
J: TRBJ2-3
length: 10
V: TRBV7-6

CDR3: ASSLNNEQF
J: TRBJ2-1
length: 9
V: TRBV5-1

CDR3: ASRLRGTDPSYEQY
J: TRBJ2-7
length: 14
V: TRBV27

CDR3: ASSAGVTQY
J: TRBJ2-3
length: 9
V: TRBV14

CDR3: ASSLGPGGLGGYT
J: TRBJ1-2
length: 13
V: TRBV4-1

CDR3: ASSTGDKTYAEQY
J: TRBJ2-7
length: 13
V: TRBV19

CDR3: ASTLGRNTGELF
J: TRBJ2-2
length: 12
V: TRBV9

CDR3: ASSVEGSGANVLT
J: TRBJ2-6
length: 13
V: TRBV9

CDR3: ASARGNEQF
J: TRBJ2-1
length: 9
V: TRBV6-6

CDR3: ATSRDLFRGTQPQH
J: TRBJ1-5
length: 14
V: TRBV15